This T cell receptor (beta chain) was identified during a study of vaccination and CD4 T cells after COVID-19. Study context: Diagnosis preceded the drawing of post-COVID samples by a median approximately 100 days (range 35 to 161). Following dose two, a median around 70 days (range 14 to 241) passed before post-vaccine samples were taken.

As for treatment: roughly 11-day PBMC culture with coronavirus spike peptide pools or control peptides (ViraFEST assay). ViraFEST enlarged antigen-specific T cell populations with peptide pools and afterwards sequenced TCRs. PCR positivity dates ran from March to December 2020, preceding US Alpha, Beta and Delta variants. On this clonotype: Its antigen is unknown.

Cultured CD4+ T cell DNA underwent sequencing with the Oncomine TCR Beta short-read assay. TCRdb analysed the PCR reads with MiXCR anew, one entry per CDR3 protein. Among more than 15,000 distinct CDR3 sequences listed, roughly 43% were seen once. CDR1 and CDR2 from the germline V gene are SGHVS and FQNEAQ. The CDR3 loop spans 16 amino acids. V was trimmed by 1 base and J by 5 bases, leaving 15 bases between them. This clonotype was sampled from a human donor who had recovered from COVID-19. The V gene is TRBV7-8, the J gene TRBJ2-1; either TRBD1 or TRBD2 may supply D (5 bases each). The sequenced sample was CD4+ T cells from blood, cultured in vitro, obtained before SARS-CoV-2 vaccination. This chain's CDR3 is CASSLVQGLGDNEQFF. Written as DNA, the CDR3 is TGTGCCAGCAGCTTAGTTCAGGGTTTGGGGGACAATGAGCAGTTCTTC.